The T cell receptor (beta chain) under discussion was sequenced for a study of cytomegalovirus exposure and HLA in healthy donors. Regarding the study as a whole: A later analysis linked a missense variant in DCLRE1C to the trimming of TCR beta V and J genes. Overall, approximately 150 TCR beta chains were annotated as cytomegalovirus-associated. Analysis was performed later, and it showed HLA-associated TCR beta chains to be more clonally expanded than equally common others.

Concerning this clone: Its antigen is as yet unknown.

CDR1 is SEHNR and CDR2 is FQNEAQ in the germline V gene (reference sequence). The CDR3 runs to 14 residues. V was cut by 3 bases and J by 5 bases, with 13 bases left in between. PCR primers comprised 60 Vbeta and 13 Jbeta primers. Clones were sequenced by immunoSEQ multiplex PCR, and TCRdb holds only the in-frame ones, with some missing. The sample has some 130,000 clones, over 75% seen once. Material: PBMCs. V usage is TRBV7-9 and J usage is TRBJ2-5; tentatively, D is TRBD1 (6 bases). This TCR came from a male donor in good health and CMV-seropositive. This CDR3 reads CASSFEGDGETQYF. DNA of the CDR3: TGTGCCAGCAGCTTTGAGGGGGACGGGGAGACCCAGTACTTC.